The present entry profiles one TCR beta chain with its context. The entry originates in a study of blood T cell repertoires in COVID-19. In the authors' methods: Researchers report that nucleated cell counts were estimated from reference gene primer amplification. Repertoires were generated with immunoSEQ multiplex PCR, while TCRdb's copy carries only in-frame clones and drops some. V and J calls and clone size are those listed in that table; D and trimming were worked out from the DNA. Found here are 70,000 to 95,000 clones, about 81% of them singletons; the top ten hold about 13%. The receptor's source is a human donor in a cohort sampled during active COVID-19. Sequencing was done on a sample of peripheral blood.

The CDR3 nucleotides are TGTGCCAGCAGTTCCCGGGAGGGGTATCAGCCCCAGCATTTT. It codes for CASSSREGYQPQHF. This chain connects TRBV27 to TRBJ1-5; weak D call: TRBD1 (5 bases). Germline V gives CDR1 MNHEY, CDR2 SMNVEV (reference sequence). The germline V and J ends were trimmed by 4 bases and 5 bases, with 12 bases remaining between them. CDR3 length: 14 residues.